Listed below are T cell receptor beta chains from one sample, sequenced in a study of beta chain features in type 1 diabetes. This table comes from immunoSEQ multiplex PCR, and its TCRdb copy is limited to in-frame clones, with some not included. The sample has fewer than 550,000 clones; over 9.5% are singletons. Input material: naive CD4+ T cells from blood. Source of these receptors: a woman aged 18-29 years in good health. Each CDR3 is given with its conserved first and last residue. Each record gives: V gene, D gene, CDR3 protein. D genes are given only for firm matches.

v_call: TRBV6-6
d_call: TRBD1
cdr3_aa: CASSYTGADTQYF

v_call: TRBV5-4
d_call: NA
cdr3_aa: CASRTAVGDTEAFF

v_call: TRBV7-9
d_call: TRBD1
cdr3_aa: CASSLGTGIYTEAFF

v_call: TRBV19
d_call: NA
cdr3_aa: CASRQWETQYF

v_call: TRBV2
d_call: NA
cdr3_aa: CASSMGRYNYGYTF

v_call: TRBV7-9
d_call: NA
cdr3_aa: CASSLASLKTQYF

v_call: TRBV15
d_call: NA
cdr3_aa: CATSRDERYTDTQYF

v_call: TRBV18
d_call: NA
cdr3_aa: CASSPTDYGYTF

v_call: TRBV7-2
d_call: NA
cdr3_aa: CASSPPEGLYGYTF

v_call: TRBV7-2
d_call: NA
cdr3_aa: CASSKGHFRAGELFF

v_call: TRBV18
d_call: NA
cdr3_aa: CASSPQGLAKNIQYF

v_call: TRBV7-2
d_call: NA
cdr3_aa: CASSLLRGSYNEQFF

v_call: TRBV7-2
d_call: TRBD1
cdr3_aa: CASSAQGASYQPQHF

v_call: TRBV28
d_call: TRBD2
cdr3_aa: CASSRGGQYNEQFF

v_call: TRBV25-1
d_call: NA
cdr3_aa: CASSDVHVVQTGELFF

v_call: TRBV10-3
d_call: NA
cdr3_aa: CAISESADYNEQFF

v_call: TRBV7-6
d_call: TRBD2
cdr3_aa: CASSAGLAEYEQYF

v_call: TRBV13
d_call: NA
cdr3_aa: CASTKGGLGNTIYF

v_call: TRBV2
d_call: TRBD2
cdr3_aa: CAIALASSYNEQFF

v_call: TRBV30
d_call: NA
cdr3_aa: CAWSWGYEQYF

v_call: TRBV7-7
d_call: NA
cdr3_aa: CAVIAGNTGELFF

v_call: TRBV7-6
d_call: NA
cdr3_aa: CASSPIGQPQHF

v_call: TRBV30
d_call: NA
cdr3_aa: CAWSVRSQPQHF

v_call: TRBV5-8
d_call: NA
cdr3_aa: CASSLGRGPTFRKETQYF

v_call: TRBV10-2
d_call: TRBD2
cdr3_aa: CASSERLAGGRNTQYF

v_call: TRBV19
d_call: NA
cdr3_aa: CASRDYSNQPQHF

v_call: TRBV9
d_call: NA
cdr3_aa: CASSVLSQGLNEQFF

v_call: TRBV15
d_call: NA
cdr3_aa: CATSGSRTTEAFF

v_call: TRBV11-3
d_call: NA
cdr3_aa: CASSFLRVAGELFF

v_call: TRBV14
d_call: NA
cdr3_aa: CASSHRTWGVYGYTF

v_call: TRBV20-1
d_call: NA
cdr3_aa: CSARGLGAGSF

v_call: TRBV7-3
d_call: NA
cdr3_aa: CASSPGRRETQYF

v_call: TRBV4-3
d_call: TRBD2
cdr3_aa: CASSQTIERGAETQYF

v_call: TRBV29-1
d_call: TRBD1
cdr3_aa: CSVATGEGTEAFF

v_call: TRBV19
d_call: NA
cdr3_aa: CASSGYQETQYF

v_call: TRBV27
d_call: NA
cdr3_aa: CASSYRDGNSPLHF

v_call: TRBV7-9
d_call: NA
cdr3_aa: CASSLGRGIGEQYF

v_call: TRBV25-1
d_call: TRBD1
cdr3_aa: CASSDRGPIEKLFF

v_call: TRBV5-1
d_call: TRBD1
cdr3_aa: CASSLGFGQGNSPLHF

v_call: TRBV15
d_call: NA
cdr3_aa: CATSRDRTNTEAFF

v_call: TRBV28
d_call: NA
cdr3_aa: CATQGGSDNQPQHF

v_call: TRBV9
d_call: NA
cdr3_aa: CASSVGRAAGTIYF

v_call: TRBV30
d_call: NA
cdr3_aa: CAWSVPGSTNEKLFF

v_call: TRBV10-3
d_call: NA
cdr3_aa: CAITGRPVADTQYF

v_call: TRBV7-9
d_call: NA
cdr3_aa: CASIIGSMNTEAFF

v_call: TRBV4-3
d_call: NA
cdr3_aa: CASSQDEGHEQFF

v_call: TRBV5-6
d_call: TRBD1
cdr3_aa: CASSSRQGPEAFF

v_call: TRBV18
d_call: NA
cdr3_aa: CASSPASIRETQYF